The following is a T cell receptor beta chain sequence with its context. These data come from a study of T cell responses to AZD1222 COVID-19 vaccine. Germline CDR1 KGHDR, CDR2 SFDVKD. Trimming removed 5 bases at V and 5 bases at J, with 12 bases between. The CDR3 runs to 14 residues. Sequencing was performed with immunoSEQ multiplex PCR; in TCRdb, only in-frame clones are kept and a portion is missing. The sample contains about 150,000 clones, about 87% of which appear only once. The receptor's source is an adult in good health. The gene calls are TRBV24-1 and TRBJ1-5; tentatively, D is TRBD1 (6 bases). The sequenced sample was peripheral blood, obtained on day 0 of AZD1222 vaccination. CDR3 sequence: CATSGSGEYQPQHF. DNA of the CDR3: TGTGCCACCAGTGGCTCAGGGGAATATCAGCCCCAGCATTTT.